This is a list of T cell receptor beta chains from one sample in a study of PD-L1 blockade in urothelial cancer. Profiled with immunoSEQ multiplex PCR; TCRdb holds only in-frame clones, not every one. The table has under 95,000 clones, less than 90% seen once. The source was PBMCs, collected around atezolizumab (anti-PD-L1) treatment. These receptors all come from a man in his 60s with urothelial cancer. CDR3s include the opening cysteine and the closing phenylalanine or tryptophan. The D gene is left open where the match is weak. The size field is filled for only some rows; it gives once, few, many or a size class.

d_call	clone_size	v_call	j_call	cdr3_nt	cdr3_aa
TRBD1	.	TRBV5-4	TRBJ2-7	TGTGCCAGCAGCTCCGGACAGGTCTACGAGCAGTACTTC	CASSSGQVYEQYF
.	once	TRBV18	TRBJ1-3	TGTGCCAGCTCATCAGGGTCATCGAGAGGAAACACCATATATTTT	CASSSGSSRGNTIYF
.	.	TRBV19	TRBJ1-1	TGTGCCACAAGGGGGAGAAACAATGAAGCTTTCTTT	CATRGRNNEAFF
TRBD1	.	TRBV19	TRBJ1-5	TGTGCCAGTAGTGCCCGGACAGGGGGTGACTCCAATCAGCCCCAGCATTTT	CASSARTGGDSNQPQHF
.	.	TRBV5-1	TRBJ1-2	TGCGCCAGCAGCTTGGCCTTTCTCCAGGGCCGTGGCTACACCTTC	CASSLAFLQGRGYTF
.	few	TRBV11-2	TRBJ2-6	TGTGCCAGCAGCTTATCAGGCTCTGGGGCCAACGTCCTGACTTTC	CASSLSGSGANVLTF
.	.	TRBV2	TRBJ2-7	TGTGCCAGCAGTGTCTCCGAGCAGTACTTC	CASSVSEQYF
TRBD1	.	TRBV29-1	TRBJ1-4	TGCAGCGTTCAAACTTCGGACAGGGGGAATGAAAAACTGTTTTTT	CSVQTSDRGNEKLFF
.	.	TRBV5-6	TRBJ2-5	TGTGCCAGCAGCCCGCCCGAGACAGAAGAGACCCAGTACTTC	CASSPPETEETQYF
TRBD2	.	TRBV18	TRBJ2-2	TGTGCCAGCTCACAGCGGGAGAACACCGGGGAGCTGTTTTTT	CASSQRENTGELFF
TRBD1	.	TRBV6-1	TRBJ2-3	TGTGCCAGCAGGGGAAGACAGGGGGCGACCGATACGCAGTATTTT	CASRGRQGATDTQYF
.	once	TRBV7-3	TRBJ2-3	TGTGCCAGCAGCTTAACCCGAGGTCCAGGGAATACGCAGTATTTT	CASSLTRGPGNTQYF
.	.	TRBV7-3	TRBJ2-3	TGTGCCAGCAGCTTTCTGCGGACAGATACGCAGTATTTT	CASSFLRTDTQYF
TRBD2	.	TRBV19	TRBJ2-1	TGTGCCAGTAGTACCGCGACTAGCGGGGGGGTTCCTGAGCAGTTCTTC	CASSTATSGGVPEQFF
.	.	TRBV19	TRBJ2-5	TGTGCCAGTAGTACCCGGGGGGCCAGGATACAAGAGACCCAGTACTTC	CASSTRGARIQETQYF
TRBD1	once	TRBV9	TRBJ2-1	TGTGCCAGCAGCGCGGGACAGCTATACAATGAGCAGTTCTTC	CASSAGQLYNEQFF
.	.	TRBV5-4	TRBJ2-6	TGTGCCAGCAGCTTCAACAGGGCTGGGGCCAACGTCCTGACTTTC	CASSFNRAGANVLTF
TRBD1	few	TRBV7-2	TRBJ1-4	TGTGCCAGCAGCTTTGACAGGGGAGGTGAAAAACTGTTTTTT	CASSFDRGGEKLFF
.	.	TRBV6-6	TRBJ1-2	TGTGCCAGCAGTCCCCGGGGTGCGTACTATGGCTACACCTTC	CASSPRGAYYGYTF
.	.	TRBV27	TRBJ2-7	TGTGCCAGCAGTCCCAGGACTGGATCCTACGAGCAGTACTTC	CASSPRTGSYEQYF
.	.	TRBV7-2	TRBJ2-3	TGTGCCAGCAGCTTAGGCGCGGGGTATGGAGATACGCAGTATTTT	CASSLGAGYGDTQYF
.	once	TRBV27	TRBJ1-2	TGTGCCAGCAGTGCGGGCCCTTTCCATGGCTACACCTTC	CASSAGPFHGYTF
TRBD1	once	TRBV11-2	TRBJ2-7	TGTGCCAGCAGCTTAGAAGGACAGGGGGCCTACGAGCAGTACTTC	CASSLEGQGAYEQYF
.	.	TRBV6-6	TRBJ2-2	TGTGCCAGCAGTTTATCGTTCGCGCTAAACACCGGGGAGCTGTTTTTT	CASSLSFALNTGELFF
.	.	TRBV14	TRBJ2-1	TGTGCCAGCAGCCAAGAGAACCTCGGGAGACAGTTCTTC	CASSQENLGRQFF
TRBD1	.	TRBV2	TRBJ1-6	TGTGCCAGCAGCTTCGGGACAGGGTATTCACCCCTCCACTTT	CASSFGTGYSPLHF
.	.	TRBV10-3	TRBJ1-4	TGTGCCATCAGTGAGGACAGGTTTAGTGAAAAACTGTTTTTT	CAISEDRFSEKLFF
.	.	TRBV19	TRBJ2-2	TGTGCCAGTAGTATCTGGCGCGGGACCGCGGGGACCGGGGAGCTGTTTTTT	CASSIWRGTAGTGELFF
.	.	TRBV6-6	TRBJ1-1	TGTGCCAGCACCTACAGACATCTAGCTTTCTTT	CASTYRHLAFF
.	.	TRBV19	TRBJ2-5	TGTGCCAGTAGTATAGCTCAGGAACGGGAGACCCAGTACTTC	CASSIAQERETQYF
.	.	TRBV6-1	TRBJ1-3	TGTGCCGGGCAGGCCTCCTCTGGAAACACCATATATTTT	CAGQASSGNTIYF
.	.	TRBV11-2	TRBJ1-6	TGTGCCAGCAGCTTGTTGGGGGCCCCCTCCTATAATTCACCCCTCCACTTT	CASSLLGAPSYNSPLHF